One T cell receptor (beta chain) is described in this entry. Its antigen remains unidentified. There are no base qualities to consult, and no much larger clone falls within one base. Unmatched junction bases come to 10, with V trimmed by 9 bases and J by 0 bases. CDR1 LNHDA and CDR2 SQIVND are derived from the germline V gene (reference sequence). From cysteine to phenylalanine, the CDR3 is 15 amino acids long. The DNA shown is the 45-base CDR3, in frame from base 1. This specimen belongs to a study of Ad26.COV2.S vaccination and SARS-CoV-2 variants (dated by TCRdb to the early 2020s). Describing the broader study: Donors in the vaccine arm were drawn from COV1001, a multicentre, randomized, double-blind, placebo-controlled phase I-IIa trial testing Ad26.COV2.S in healthy adults. The TCR-sequenced set comprised around 30 samples: some 20 Ad26.COV2.S vaccine recipients, 5 placebo recipients and 8 SARS-CoV-2 convalescent individuals. Throughout the experiments and outcome assessment, investigators stayed blinded to trial group allocation. TCRbeta repertoire sequencing was used to assess the specificity and breadth of SARS-CoV-2-reactive T cell receptors after Ad26.COV2.S vaccination. Ad26.COV2.S was given intramuscularly at 5x10^10 or 1x10^11 viral particles, as a single shot or as two shots 56 days apart. Participants in the trial were split at random into five groups of five each, receiving low-dose or high-dose Ad26.COV2.S once or twice, or else placebo on both occasions. Here is what the overall study found, with its caveats: The study was not powered to compare responses between vaccine doses or regimens. Vaccine and placebo recipients had comparable non-spike TCR breadth, which fits with the vaccine containing only spike. After vaccination, substantial breadth of spike-specific CD8+ and CD4+ T cell responses was reported. According to the authors, total T cell responses may have been underestimated by the TCR breadth and depth analyses. Compared with placebo recipients, Ad26.COV2.S recipients showed higher spike-specific TCR breadth (P = 0.0014).

The sample's treatment or condition, from its label and the paper: some 19 received Ad26.COV2.S at low or high dose, single or two shots; about 5 received placebo; per-sample allocation not given. Repertoires of vaccine and placebo recipients were sequenced from samples collected on day 63 after the first injection. Cohort 1b enrolled some 25 adults aged 18-55 years at a single site in Boston, USA, between 29 July and 7 August 2020. As a vaccine, Ad26.COV2.S was a replication-incompetent adenovirus type 26 vector that expressed a prefusion-stabilized SARS-CoV-2 spike protein derived from the original Wuhan strain. The immunoSEQ Assay was used to sequence TCRbeta CDR3 regions. After extraction, genomic DNA underwent amplification by bias-controlled multiplex PCR, followed by high-throughput sequencing. Concerning the study's data processing: To quantify the absolute abundance of each unique TCRbeta CDR3 region, sequences were collapsed and filtered. T cell fraction was estimated by normalization of TCRbeta template counts to usable DNA, with usable DNA being measured through amplification of reference genes present in all nucleated cells. Repertoire TCRs were annotated as SARS-CoV-2-specific when V gene, CDR3 amino acid sequence and J gene were exactly matched to a known reactive TCR set. MIRA supplied the reference SARS-CoV-2 TCR set, which was filtered for enrichment in COVID-19-positive ImmuneCODE repertoires so that public or cross-reactive TCRs were removed. Drawing on the MIRA antigens, annotated TCRs were analysed further at the level of specific ORF or position within ORF. Breadth was defined as the number of annotated unique rearrangements divided by the total number of unique productive rearrangements, and depth was defined as the summed frequency of the annotated unique rearrangements. Group comparisons of TCR breadth used two-sided Wilcoxon rank-sum tests. TCRdb re-hosts the immuneACCESS table, in-frame sequences only. Its copies lack some clones; in the studies checked, an unresolved V gene accounts for under half of them, and the cause for the rest is not known. V and J calls and clone size are those listed in that table; D and trimming were worked out from the DNA. The sample includes 200,000 to 300,000 clones, with about 83% observed a single time. The top ten clonotypes cover 2.5% to 3.5% of the sample.

The sample in question was peripheral blood, obtained in a trial of Ad26.COV2.S vaccine versus placebo. The chain is assembled from TRBV19 and TRBJ1-1, with TRBD1 identical over 7 junction bases. This clonotype originated in a person between 18 and 60 years old who received the Ad26.COV2.S COVID-19 vaccine or a placebo. The sequenced DNA: TGTGCCAGCCTCTCTGGGAGGGGGCTGAACACTGAAGCTTTCTTT. It codes for CASLSGRGLNTEAFF.